This entry concerns a single T cell receptor beta chain. Its antigen is not identified. Deletions cut 2 bases from V and 8 bases from J, with 7 bases between. CDR1 and CDR2 (germline): SEHNR, FQNEAQ (reference sequence). This CDR3 region has 12 residues. The data originate from a study of T cell responses to AZD1222 COVID-19 vaccine. Study-wide points: Spike-specific TCR breadth and depth both grew after two AZD1222 doses.

Repertoires were generated with immunoSEQ multiplex PCR, while TCRdb's copy carries only in-frame clones and drops some. The sample has roughly 97,000 clones; around 91% are singletons. The receptor's source is an adult in good health. Sample: peripheral blood, taken on day 0 of AZD1222 vaccination. This chain joins TRBV7-9 and TRBJ2-1; no clear D. CDR3 sequence reads: CASSLRLYEQFF. In DNA, the CDR3 is TGTGCCAGCAGCTTACGGTTGTATGAGCAGTTCTTC. Full variable domain (missing parts from reference TRBV7-9 and TRBJ2-1): DTGVSQNPRHKITKRGQNVTFRCDPISEHNRLYWYRQTLGQGPEFLTYFQNEAQLEKSRLLSDRFSAERPKGSFSTLEIQRTEQGDSAMYLCASSLRLYEQFFGPGTRLTVL.